Below are 10 T cell receptor beta chains sequenced from a single sample in a study of blood T cells in healthy people across ages. Through a sample-barcoded 5' primer and a J-beta primer mix, a second PCR was run for roughly 7 to 12 cycles. TCRdb reprocessed the 5' RACE reads via MiXCR and lists one record per CDR3 protein. The sample consists of about 1.6 million distinct CDR3 sequences, 34% of them appearing once. The material sequenced was blood. The receptors come from a woman under 40 in good health.

This clonotype was detected only a few times. The V gene is TRBV12-3 or TRBV12-4, the J gene TRBJ2-7; no reliable D call. V lost 2 bases to trimming and J lost 3 bases, with 5 bases between them. The CDR3 runs to 12 residues. DNA for the CDR3: TGTGCCAGCAGTTTATGGTTCTACGAGCAGTACTTC. This codes for CASSLWFYEQYF.

V usage is TRBV27 and J usage is TRBJ1-2, with D perhaps matching TRBD1 (6 bases). V was pared by 4 bases and J by 6 bases, with 12 bases between. The germline CDR1 and CDR2 sequences are MNHEY and SMNVEV (reference sequence). The CDR3 totals 13 residues. The CDR3 DNA follows: TGTGCCAGCAGTTCGCGGGGGCTGGATGGCTACACCTTC. It is translated as CASSSRGLDGYTF.

Comments on this clonotype: This clone may be a read error of a much larger clone one base away. The chain recombines TRBV12-3 or TRBV12-4 with TRBJ2-1; D is possibly TRBD1 (6 bases). V gave up 10 bases and J gave up 12 bases, with 22 bases separating them. CDR3 length: 13 amino acids. As DNA, the CDR3 is TGTGCCAACAGCCCCGGGCAGGGGACCAGGCAGTTCTTC. Residues: CANSPGQGTRQFF.

This clonotype showed up just once. One base away lies a much larger clone, so this may be a sequencing read error. This sequence joins TRBV9 and TRBJ1-2; unclear D gene. Germline CDR1 SGDLS, CDR2 YYNGEE. The length of the CDR3 is 13 residues. The CDR3 coding sequence is TGTGTCAGCAGAACGAGGGATGACTATGGCTACACCTTC. Protein: CVSRTRDDYGYTF.

V and J are TRBV30 and TRBJ2-5; D call uncertain. V lost 0 bases, J lost 4 bases, and 3 bases lay in between. The length of the CDR3 is 11 residues. Germline CDR1 is GTSNPN and CDR2 is SVGIG (reference sequence). CDR3 DNA: TGTGCCTGGAGTGTACCAGAGACCCAGTACTTC. Residues: CAWSVPETQYF. Together with reference TRBV30 and TRBJ2-5, the CDR3 gives the full variable domain: SQTIHQWPATLVQPVGSPLSLECTVEGTSNPNLYWYRQAAGRGLQLLFYSVGIGQISSEVPQNLSASRPQDRQFILSSKKLLLSDSGFYLCAWSVPETQYFGPGTRLLVL.

The chain joins TRBV18 to TRBJ2-3; TRBD1 is a possible D gene (6 bases). From germline, CDR1 is KGHSH and CDR2 LQKENI. Trimming stripped 0 bases from V and 1 base from J, with 11 bases between. The CDR3 has 16 residues. The CDR3 is CASSPPNRAGTDTQYF. The CDR3 DNA reads as TGTGCCAGCTCACCACCGAACAGGGCGGGCACAGATACGCAGTATTTT.

The sample holds one count of this clonotype. This clone may be a read error of a much larger clone one base away. The J gene is TRBJ2-1, the V gene TRBV6-1; a weak D match, TRBD1 (5 bases). The CDR3 has 13 amino acids. Germline loops: CDR1 MNHNS, CDR2 SASEGT. Here the CDR3 reads CVTLTSGCNEQFF. CDR3 nucleotides: TGTGTCACCCTCACCTCAGGGTGCAATGAGCAGTTCTTC.

Many counts were recorded for this clonotype. V is TRBV7-9 and J is TRBJ2-5; D remains unclear. Germline loops: CDR1 SEHNR, CDR2 FQNEAQ (reference sequence). V gave up 6 bases and J gave up 4 bases, with 9 bases separating them. The CDR3 contains 12 residues. In DNA form, the CDR3 reads TGTGCCAGCAGGTCCCGGACAGAGACCCAGTACTTC. Protein sequence: CASRSRTETQYF.

This clonotype appeared a few times. V usage is TRBV7-6 and J usage is TRBJ2-3, with D hard to call. The CDR3 is 14 residues long. The V gene lost 3 bases and the J gene lost 1 base, with 8 bases spanning the gap. From germline, CDR1 is SGHVS and CDR2 FNYEAQ. CDR3 loop: CASSFHRGTDTQYF. The CDR3 DNA follows: TGTGCCAGCAGCTTTCACCGCGGCACAGATACGCAGTATTTT.

The V call is TRBV20-1, the J call TRBJ1-2; D gene uncertain. The CDR3 totals 12 residues. Trimming stripped 3 bases from V and 7 bases from J, with 12 bases between. Germline V gene lookup returns CDR1 DFQATT and CDR2 SNEGSKA (reference sequence). CDR3 in DNA: TGCAGTGCTAGGTACGACCTAGCTGGCTACACCTTC. Translated: CSARYDLAGYTF.